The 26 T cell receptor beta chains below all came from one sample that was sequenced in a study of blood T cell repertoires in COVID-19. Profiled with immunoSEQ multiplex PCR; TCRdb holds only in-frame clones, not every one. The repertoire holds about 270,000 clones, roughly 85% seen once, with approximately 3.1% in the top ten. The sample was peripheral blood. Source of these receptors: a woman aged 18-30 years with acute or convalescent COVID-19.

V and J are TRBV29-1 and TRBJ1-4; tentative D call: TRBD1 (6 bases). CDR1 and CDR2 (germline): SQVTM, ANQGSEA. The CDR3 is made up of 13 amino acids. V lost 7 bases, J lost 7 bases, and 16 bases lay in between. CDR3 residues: CSATTGGREKLFF. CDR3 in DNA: TGCAGCGCAACGACAGGAGGACGTGAAAAACTGTTTTTT.

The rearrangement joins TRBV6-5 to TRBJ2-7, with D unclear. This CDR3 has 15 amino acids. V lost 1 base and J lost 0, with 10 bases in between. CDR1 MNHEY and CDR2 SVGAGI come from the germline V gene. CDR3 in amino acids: CASSYYGSYSYEQYF. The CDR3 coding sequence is TGTGCCAGCAGTTACTACGGTTCTTACTCCTACGAGCAGTACTTC.

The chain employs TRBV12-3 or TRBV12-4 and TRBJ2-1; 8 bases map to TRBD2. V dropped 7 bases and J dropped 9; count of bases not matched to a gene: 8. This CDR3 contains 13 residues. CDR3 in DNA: TGTGCCAGCACCACCGGGACTAGGGTTGAGCAGTTCTTC. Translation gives CASTTGTRVEQFF.

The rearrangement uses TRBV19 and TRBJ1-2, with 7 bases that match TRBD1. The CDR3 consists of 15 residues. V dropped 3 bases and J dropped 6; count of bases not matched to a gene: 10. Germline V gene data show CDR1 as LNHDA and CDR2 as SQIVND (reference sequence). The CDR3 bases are TGTGCCAGTAGTATCAGAGGACAGGTGAGAAATGGCTACACCTTC. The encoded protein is CASSIRGQVRNGYTF.

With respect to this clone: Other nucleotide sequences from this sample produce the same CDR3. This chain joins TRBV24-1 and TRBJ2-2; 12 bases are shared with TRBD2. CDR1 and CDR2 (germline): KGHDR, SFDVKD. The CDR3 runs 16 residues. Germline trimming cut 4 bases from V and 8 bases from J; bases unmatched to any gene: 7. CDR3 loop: CATSDPGLAGTGELFF. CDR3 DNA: TGTGCCACCAGTGACCCAGGACTAGCGGGAACTGGGGAGCTGTTTTTT.

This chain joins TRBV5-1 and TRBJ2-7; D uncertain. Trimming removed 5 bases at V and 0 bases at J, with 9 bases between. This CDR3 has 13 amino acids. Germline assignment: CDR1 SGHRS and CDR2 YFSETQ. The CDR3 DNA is TGCGCCAGCAGGGTAGTCCCCTCCTACGAGCAGTACTTC. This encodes CASRVVPSYEQYF.

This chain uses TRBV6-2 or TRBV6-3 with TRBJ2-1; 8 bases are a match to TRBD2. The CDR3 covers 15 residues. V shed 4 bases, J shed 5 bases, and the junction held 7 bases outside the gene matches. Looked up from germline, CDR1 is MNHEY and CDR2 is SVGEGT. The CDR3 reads CASSLEAGVNNEQFF. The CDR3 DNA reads TGTGCCAGCAGTTTAGAAGCGGGAGTGAACAATGAGCAGTTCTTC.

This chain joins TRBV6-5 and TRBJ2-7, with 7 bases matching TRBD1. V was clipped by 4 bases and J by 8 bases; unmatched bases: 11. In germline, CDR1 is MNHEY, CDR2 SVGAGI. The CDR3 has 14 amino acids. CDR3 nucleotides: TGTGCCAGCAGTTTCTCAGACGACAGGGACAAGCAGTACTTC. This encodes CASSFSDDRDKQYF.

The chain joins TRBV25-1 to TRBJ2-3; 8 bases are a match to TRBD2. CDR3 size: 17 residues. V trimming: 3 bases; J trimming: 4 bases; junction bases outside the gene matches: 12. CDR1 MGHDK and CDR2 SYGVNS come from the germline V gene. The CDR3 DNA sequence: TGTGCCAGCAGTGACGAGGGGACTGAGCGGGAGTCAGATACGCAGTATTTT. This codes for CASSDEGTERESDTQYF.

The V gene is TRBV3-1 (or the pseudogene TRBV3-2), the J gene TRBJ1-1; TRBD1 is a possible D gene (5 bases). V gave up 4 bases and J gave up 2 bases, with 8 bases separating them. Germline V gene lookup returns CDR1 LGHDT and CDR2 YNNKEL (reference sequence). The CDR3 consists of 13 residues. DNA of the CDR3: TGTGCCAGCAGCCGACAGACTAACACTGAAGCTTTCTTT. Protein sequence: CASSRQTNTEAFF.

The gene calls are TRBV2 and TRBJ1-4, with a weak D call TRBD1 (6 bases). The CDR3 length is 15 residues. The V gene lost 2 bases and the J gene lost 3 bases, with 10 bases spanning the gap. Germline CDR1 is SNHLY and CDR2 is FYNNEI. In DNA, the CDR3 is TGTGCCAGCAGTGAAACAGGGCGGGCTAATGAAAAACTGTTTTTT. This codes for CASSETGRANEKLFF.

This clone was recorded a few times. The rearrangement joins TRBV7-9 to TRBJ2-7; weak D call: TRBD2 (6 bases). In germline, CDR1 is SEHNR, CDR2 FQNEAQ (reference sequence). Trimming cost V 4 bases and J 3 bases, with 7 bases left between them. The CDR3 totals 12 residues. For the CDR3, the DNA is TGTGCCAGCAGCTCGACTAGCTACGAGCAGTACTTC. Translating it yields CASSSTSYEQYF.

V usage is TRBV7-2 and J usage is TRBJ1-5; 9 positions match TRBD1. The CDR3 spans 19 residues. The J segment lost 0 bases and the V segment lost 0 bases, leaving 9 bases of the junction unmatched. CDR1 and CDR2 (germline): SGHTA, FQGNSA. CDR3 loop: CASSLAGTGIIFSNQPQHF. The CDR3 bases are TGTGCCAGCAGCTTAGCAGGGACAGGGATAATCTTTAGCAATCAGCCCCAGCATTTT. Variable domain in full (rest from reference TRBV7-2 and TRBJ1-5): GAGVSQSPSNKVTEKGKDVELRCDPISGHTALYWYRQSLGQGLEFLIYFQGNSAPDKSGLPSDRFSAERTGGSVSTLTIQRTQQEDSAVYLCASSLAGTGIIFSNQPQHFGDGTRLSIL.

CDR3 sequence: CASSEARRQGSHTEAFF. CDR3 DNA sequence: TGTGCCAGCAGTGAAGCGAGGCGCCAGGGTAGTCACACTGAAGCTTTCTTT. The J gene is TRBJ1-1, the V gene TRBV2; possible D gene TRBD1, 5 bases. Trimming cost V 0 bases and J 3 bases, with 17 bases left between them. The CDR3 is 17 amino acids. CDR1 and CDR2 from the germline V gene are SNHLY and FYNNEI.

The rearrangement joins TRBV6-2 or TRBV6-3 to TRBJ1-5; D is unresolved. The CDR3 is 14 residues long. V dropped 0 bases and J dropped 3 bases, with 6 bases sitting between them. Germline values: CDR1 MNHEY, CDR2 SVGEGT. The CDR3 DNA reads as TGTGCCAGCAGTTACTCCCCCTACAATCAGCCCCAGCATTTT. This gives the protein CASSYSPYNQPQHF.

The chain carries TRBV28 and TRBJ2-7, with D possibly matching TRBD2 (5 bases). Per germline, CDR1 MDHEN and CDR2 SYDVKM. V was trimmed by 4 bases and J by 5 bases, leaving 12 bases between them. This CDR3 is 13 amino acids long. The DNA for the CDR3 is TGTGCCAGCAGTTCCCTCGGGGTCCACGAGCAGTACTTC. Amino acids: CASSSLGVHEQYF.

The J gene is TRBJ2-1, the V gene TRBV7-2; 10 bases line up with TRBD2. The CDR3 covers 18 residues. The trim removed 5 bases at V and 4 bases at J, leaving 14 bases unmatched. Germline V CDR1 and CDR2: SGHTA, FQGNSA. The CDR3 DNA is TGTGCCAGCAGCCTCCGACCGTGGAGCGGGAGGGGGTACAATGAGCAGTTCTTC. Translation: CASSLRPWSGRGYNEQFF.

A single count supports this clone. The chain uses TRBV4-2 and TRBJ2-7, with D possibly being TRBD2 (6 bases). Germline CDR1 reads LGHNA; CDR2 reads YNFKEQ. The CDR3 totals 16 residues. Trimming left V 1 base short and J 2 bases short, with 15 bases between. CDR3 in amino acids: CASSQGDLNNPYEQYF. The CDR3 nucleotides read TGTGCCAGCAGCCAAGGGGACTTAAACAACCCCTACGAGCAGTACTTC.

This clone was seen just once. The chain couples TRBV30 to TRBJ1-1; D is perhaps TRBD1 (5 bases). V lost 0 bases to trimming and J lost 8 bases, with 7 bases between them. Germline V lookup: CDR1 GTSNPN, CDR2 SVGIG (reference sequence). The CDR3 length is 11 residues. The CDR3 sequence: CAWSVWTEAFF. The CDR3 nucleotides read TGTGCCTGGAGTGTATGGACAGAAGCTTTCTTT.

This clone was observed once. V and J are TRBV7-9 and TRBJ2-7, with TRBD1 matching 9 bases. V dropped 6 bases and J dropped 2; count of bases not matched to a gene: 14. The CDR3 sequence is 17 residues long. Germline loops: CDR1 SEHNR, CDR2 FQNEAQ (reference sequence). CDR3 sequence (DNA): TGTGCCAGCAGTTCCCCTTACCGGGACAGGGAAACCTACGAGCAGTACTTC. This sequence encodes CASSSPYRDRETYEQYF. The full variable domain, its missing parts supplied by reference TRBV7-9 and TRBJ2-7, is DTGVSQNPRHKITKRGQNVTFRCDPISEHNRLYWYRQTLGQGPEFLTYFQNEAQLEKSRLLSDRFSAERPKGSFSTLEIQRTEQGDSAMYLCASSSPYRDRETYEQYFGPGTRLTVT.

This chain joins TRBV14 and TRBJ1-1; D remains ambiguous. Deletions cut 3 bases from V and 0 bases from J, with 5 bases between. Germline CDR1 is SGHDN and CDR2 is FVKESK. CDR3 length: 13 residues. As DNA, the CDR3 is TGTGCCAGCAGCCAGGCTTTGAACACTGAAGCTTTCTTT. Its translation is CASSQALNTEAFF.

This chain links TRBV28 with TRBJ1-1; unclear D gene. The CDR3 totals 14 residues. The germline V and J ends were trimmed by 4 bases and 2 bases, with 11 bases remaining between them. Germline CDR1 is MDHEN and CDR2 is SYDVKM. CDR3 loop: CASSSPTTNTEAFF. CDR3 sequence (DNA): TGTGCCAGCAGTTCCCCGACGACTAACACTGAAGCTTTCTTT.

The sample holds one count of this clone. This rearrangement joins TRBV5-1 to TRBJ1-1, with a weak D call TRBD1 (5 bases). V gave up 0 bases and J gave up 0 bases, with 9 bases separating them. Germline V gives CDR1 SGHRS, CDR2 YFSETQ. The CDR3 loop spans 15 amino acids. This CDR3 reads CASSLVSGVNTEAFF. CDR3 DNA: TGCGCCAGCAGCTTGGTATCGGGGGTGAACACTGAAGCTTTCTTT.

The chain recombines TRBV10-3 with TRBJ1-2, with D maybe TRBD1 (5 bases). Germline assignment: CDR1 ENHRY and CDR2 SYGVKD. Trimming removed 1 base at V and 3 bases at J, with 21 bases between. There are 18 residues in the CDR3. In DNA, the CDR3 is TGTGCCATCAGTGAGTTCGTTATTATTGGAGGGGCAGACTATGGCTACACCTTC. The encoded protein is CAISEFVIIGGADYGYTF.

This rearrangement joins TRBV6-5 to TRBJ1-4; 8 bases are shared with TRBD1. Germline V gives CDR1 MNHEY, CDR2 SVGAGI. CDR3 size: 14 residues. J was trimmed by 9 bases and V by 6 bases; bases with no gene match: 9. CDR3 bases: TGTGCCAGCAGGATAGACAGGGGACCGAAAAAACTGTTTTTT. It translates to CASRIDRGPKKLFF.

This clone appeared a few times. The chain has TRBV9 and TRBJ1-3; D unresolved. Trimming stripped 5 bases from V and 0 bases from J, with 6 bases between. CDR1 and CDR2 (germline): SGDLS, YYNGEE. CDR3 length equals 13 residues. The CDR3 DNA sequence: TGTGCCAGCAGGGGCGTCTCTGGAAACACCATATATTTT. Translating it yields CASRGVSGNTIYF.